The source of this T cell receptor beta chain is a study of T cell repertoires in cytomegalovirus infection. Study-wide background: Based on public TCR beta signatures, there were indications of CMV infection and of a matching HLA type. Study findings and constraints: Dominating the ex vivo response were TCR beta clonotypes that were CMV-specific and HLA-C-restricted.

TCRdb called the reads again in MiXCR, with one record for every CDR3 protein. The sample has some 700,000 distinct CDR3 sequences, less than 40% seen once; the top ten hold roughly 2.9%. On this clonotype: Antigen specificity is unknown.

Per the germline V gene, CDR1 is SGHTA and CDR2 is FQGTGA. CDR3 length: 17 amino acids. Trimming took 5 bases from V and 2 from J, leaving 19 bases between them. This receptor was identified in a human donor in good health (CMV status not recorded). Some clones in this sample may be carry-over from other donors' samples. V usage is TRBV7-3 and J usage is TRBJ1-5; tentative D call: TRBD1 (6 bases). The sample consisted of PBMCs. CDR3 in DNA: TGTGCCAGCAGCCCCAGAGCAGGGGAGGTAGGCAATCAGCCCCAGCATTTT. It encodes CASSPRAGEVGNQPQHF.